This TCR beta chain emerged from a study of shared clonotypes between healthy human individuals. Study as a whole: Contributing individuals were a couple of females and a few males aged 18 to 49. Notes on the study in general: Relative to their counterparts shared across all four donors, non-shared clonotypes exhibited diminished generation probabilities.

Notes on this clone: Its antigen is not known.

CDR1 SGHNT and CDR2 YYREEE come from the germline V gene (reference sequence). V was cut by 4 bases and J by 3 bases, with 11 bases left in between. The CDR3 totals 14 residues. CD4+ cells were split into CD45RA+ naive and CD45RA-negative memory subsets. TCRdb keeps only in-frame clones here, not all; method: immunoSEQ multiplex PCR. In the table there are 1,500,000 or so clones, approximately 98.5% of which are singletons. The chain has TRBV5-4 and TRBJ2-1, with D possibly called TRBD1 or TRBD2 (5 bases each). This TCR was recovered from a young man in good health. Sequenced input: naive CD4+ T cells sorted from blood. Sample subset: CD45RA+ positively selected. The CDR3 nucleotides are TGTGCCAGCAGCCCAGGGAGAAACTACAATGAGCAGTTCTTC. This translates into CASSPGRNYNEQFF. The whole variable domain, remainder taken from reference TRBV5-4 and TRBJ2-1, is ETGVTQSPTHLIKTRGQQVTLRCSSQSGHNTVSWYQQALGQGPQFIFQYYREEENGRGNFPPRFSGLQFPNYSSELNVNALELDDSALYLCASSPGRNYNEQFFGPGTRLTVL.